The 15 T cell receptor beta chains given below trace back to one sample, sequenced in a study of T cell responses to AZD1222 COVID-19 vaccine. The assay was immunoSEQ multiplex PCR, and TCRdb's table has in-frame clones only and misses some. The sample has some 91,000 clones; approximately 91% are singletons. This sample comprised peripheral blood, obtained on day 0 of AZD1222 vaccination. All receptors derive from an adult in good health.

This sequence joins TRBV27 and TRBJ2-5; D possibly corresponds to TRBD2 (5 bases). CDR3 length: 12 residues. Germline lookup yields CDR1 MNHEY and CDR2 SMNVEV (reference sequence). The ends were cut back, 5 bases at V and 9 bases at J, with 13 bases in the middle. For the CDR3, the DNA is TGTGCCAGCAGTCCGCCTGGAGGTCCCCAGTACTTC. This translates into CASSPPGGPQYF.

CDR3 sequence reads: CASRYGTDHQPQHF. The CDR3 DNA sequence: TGTGCCAGCAGGTACGGGACCGACCATCAGCCCCAGCATTTT. The chain recombines TRBV2 with TRBJ1-5; D may be TRBD1 (5 bases). CDR1 and CDR2 from the germline V gene are SNHLY and FYNNEI. CDR3 size: 14 residues. V lost 6 bases to trimming and J lost 5 bases, with 14 bases between them.

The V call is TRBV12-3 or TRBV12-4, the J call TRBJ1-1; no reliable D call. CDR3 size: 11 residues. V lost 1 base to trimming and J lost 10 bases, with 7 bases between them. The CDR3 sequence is CASSLGGRAFF. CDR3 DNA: TGTGCCAGCAGTTTAGGGGGTAGAGCTTTCTTT.

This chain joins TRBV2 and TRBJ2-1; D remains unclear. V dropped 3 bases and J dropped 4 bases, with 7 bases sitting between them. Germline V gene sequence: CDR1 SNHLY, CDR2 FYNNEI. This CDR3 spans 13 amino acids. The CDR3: CASSDGTYNEQFF. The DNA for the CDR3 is TGTGCCAGCAGTGATGGCACGTACAATGAGCAGTTCTTC.

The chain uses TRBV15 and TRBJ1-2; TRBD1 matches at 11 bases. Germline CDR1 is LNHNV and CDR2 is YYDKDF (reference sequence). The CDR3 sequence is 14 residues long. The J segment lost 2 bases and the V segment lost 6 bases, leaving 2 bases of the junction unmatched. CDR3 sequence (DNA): TGTGCCACCAGGTGGACAGGGGGCAACTATGGCTACACCTTC. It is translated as CATRWTGGNYGYTF.

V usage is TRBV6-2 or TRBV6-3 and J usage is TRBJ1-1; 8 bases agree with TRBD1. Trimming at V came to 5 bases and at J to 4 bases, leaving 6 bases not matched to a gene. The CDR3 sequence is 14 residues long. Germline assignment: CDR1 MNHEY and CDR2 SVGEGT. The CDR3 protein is CASSDGQGITEAFF. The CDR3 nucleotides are TGTGCCAGCAGTGATGGACAGGGAATCACTGAAGCTTTCTTT.

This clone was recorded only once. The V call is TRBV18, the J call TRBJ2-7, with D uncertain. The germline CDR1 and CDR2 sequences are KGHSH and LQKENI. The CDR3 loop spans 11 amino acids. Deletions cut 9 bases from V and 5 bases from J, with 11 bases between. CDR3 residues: CASSRGDEQYF. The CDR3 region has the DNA TGTGCCAGTTCTCGTGGGGACGAGCAGTACTTC.

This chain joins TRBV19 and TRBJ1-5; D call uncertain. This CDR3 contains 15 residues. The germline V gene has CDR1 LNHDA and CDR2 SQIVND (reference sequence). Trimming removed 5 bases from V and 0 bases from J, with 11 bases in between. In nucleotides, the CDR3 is TGTGCCAGTAGTTTTGGCAGTTATAGCAATCAGCCCCAGCATTTT. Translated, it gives CASSFGSYSNQPQHF.

In DNA form, the CDR3 reads TGTGCCACCCAACCCATGTGGCTAGCGGGGTCAGATACGCAGTATTTT. Protein: CATQPMWLAGSDTQYF. J is TRBJ2-3 and V is TRBV2, with TRBD2 matching over 9 bases. The CDR3 runs 16 residues. Germline assignment: CDR1 SNHLY and CDR2 FYNNEI. V trimming: 10 bases; J trimming: 4 bases; junction bases outside the gene matches: 15.

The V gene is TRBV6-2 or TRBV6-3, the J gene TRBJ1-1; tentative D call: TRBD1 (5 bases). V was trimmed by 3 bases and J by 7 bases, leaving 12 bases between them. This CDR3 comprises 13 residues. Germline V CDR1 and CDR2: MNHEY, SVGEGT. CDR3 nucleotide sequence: TGTGCCAGCAGTTATTGGGGGGAGGGTGAAGCTTTCTTT. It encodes CASSYWGEGEAFF.

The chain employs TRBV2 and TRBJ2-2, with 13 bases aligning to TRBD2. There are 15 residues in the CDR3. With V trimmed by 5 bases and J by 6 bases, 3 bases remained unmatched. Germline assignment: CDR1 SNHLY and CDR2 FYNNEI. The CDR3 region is CASSRTSGSSGELFF. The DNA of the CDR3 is TGTGCCAGCAGTCGGACTAGCGGGAGCTCCGGGGAGCTGTTTTTT.

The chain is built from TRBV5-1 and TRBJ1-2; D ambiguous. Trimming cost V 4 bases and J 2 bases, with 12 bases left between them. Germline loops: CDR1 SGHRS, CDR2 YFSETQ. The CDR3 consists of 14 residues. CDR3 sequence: CASSPTPANYGYTF. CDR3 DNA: TGCGCCAGCAGCCCTACACCGGCCAACTATGGCTACACCTTC.

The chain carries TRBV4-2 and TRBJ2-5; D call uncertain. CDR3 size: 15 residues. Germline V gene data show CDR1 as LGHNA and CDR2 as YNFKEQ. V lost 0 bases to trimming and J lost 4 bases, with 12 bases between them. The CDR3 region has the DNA TGTGCCAGCAGCCAAGATGAGTTGAGAGGAGAGACCCAGTACTTC. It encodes CASSQDELRGETQYF.

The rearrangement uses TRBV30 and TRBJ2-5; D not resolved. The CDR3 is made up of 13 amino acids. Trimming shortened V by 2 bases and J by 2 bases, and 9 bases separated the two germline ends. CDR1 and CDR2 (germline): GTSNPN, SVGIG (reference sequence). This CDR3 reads CAWSNWRQETQYF. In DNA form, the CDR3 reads TGTGCCTGGAGTAATTGGCGGCAAGAGACCCAGTACTTC.

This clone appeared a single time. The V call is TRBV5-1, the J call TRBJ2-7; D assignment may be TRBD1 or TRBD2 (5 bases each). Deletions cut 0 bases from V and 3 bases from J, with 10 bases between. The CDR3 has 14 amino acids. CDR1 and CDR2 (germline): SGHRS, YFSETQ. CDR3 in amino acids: CASSLDWGNYEQYF. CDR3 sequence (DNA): TGCGCCAGCAGCTTGGACTGGGGGAACTACGAGCAGTACTTC.